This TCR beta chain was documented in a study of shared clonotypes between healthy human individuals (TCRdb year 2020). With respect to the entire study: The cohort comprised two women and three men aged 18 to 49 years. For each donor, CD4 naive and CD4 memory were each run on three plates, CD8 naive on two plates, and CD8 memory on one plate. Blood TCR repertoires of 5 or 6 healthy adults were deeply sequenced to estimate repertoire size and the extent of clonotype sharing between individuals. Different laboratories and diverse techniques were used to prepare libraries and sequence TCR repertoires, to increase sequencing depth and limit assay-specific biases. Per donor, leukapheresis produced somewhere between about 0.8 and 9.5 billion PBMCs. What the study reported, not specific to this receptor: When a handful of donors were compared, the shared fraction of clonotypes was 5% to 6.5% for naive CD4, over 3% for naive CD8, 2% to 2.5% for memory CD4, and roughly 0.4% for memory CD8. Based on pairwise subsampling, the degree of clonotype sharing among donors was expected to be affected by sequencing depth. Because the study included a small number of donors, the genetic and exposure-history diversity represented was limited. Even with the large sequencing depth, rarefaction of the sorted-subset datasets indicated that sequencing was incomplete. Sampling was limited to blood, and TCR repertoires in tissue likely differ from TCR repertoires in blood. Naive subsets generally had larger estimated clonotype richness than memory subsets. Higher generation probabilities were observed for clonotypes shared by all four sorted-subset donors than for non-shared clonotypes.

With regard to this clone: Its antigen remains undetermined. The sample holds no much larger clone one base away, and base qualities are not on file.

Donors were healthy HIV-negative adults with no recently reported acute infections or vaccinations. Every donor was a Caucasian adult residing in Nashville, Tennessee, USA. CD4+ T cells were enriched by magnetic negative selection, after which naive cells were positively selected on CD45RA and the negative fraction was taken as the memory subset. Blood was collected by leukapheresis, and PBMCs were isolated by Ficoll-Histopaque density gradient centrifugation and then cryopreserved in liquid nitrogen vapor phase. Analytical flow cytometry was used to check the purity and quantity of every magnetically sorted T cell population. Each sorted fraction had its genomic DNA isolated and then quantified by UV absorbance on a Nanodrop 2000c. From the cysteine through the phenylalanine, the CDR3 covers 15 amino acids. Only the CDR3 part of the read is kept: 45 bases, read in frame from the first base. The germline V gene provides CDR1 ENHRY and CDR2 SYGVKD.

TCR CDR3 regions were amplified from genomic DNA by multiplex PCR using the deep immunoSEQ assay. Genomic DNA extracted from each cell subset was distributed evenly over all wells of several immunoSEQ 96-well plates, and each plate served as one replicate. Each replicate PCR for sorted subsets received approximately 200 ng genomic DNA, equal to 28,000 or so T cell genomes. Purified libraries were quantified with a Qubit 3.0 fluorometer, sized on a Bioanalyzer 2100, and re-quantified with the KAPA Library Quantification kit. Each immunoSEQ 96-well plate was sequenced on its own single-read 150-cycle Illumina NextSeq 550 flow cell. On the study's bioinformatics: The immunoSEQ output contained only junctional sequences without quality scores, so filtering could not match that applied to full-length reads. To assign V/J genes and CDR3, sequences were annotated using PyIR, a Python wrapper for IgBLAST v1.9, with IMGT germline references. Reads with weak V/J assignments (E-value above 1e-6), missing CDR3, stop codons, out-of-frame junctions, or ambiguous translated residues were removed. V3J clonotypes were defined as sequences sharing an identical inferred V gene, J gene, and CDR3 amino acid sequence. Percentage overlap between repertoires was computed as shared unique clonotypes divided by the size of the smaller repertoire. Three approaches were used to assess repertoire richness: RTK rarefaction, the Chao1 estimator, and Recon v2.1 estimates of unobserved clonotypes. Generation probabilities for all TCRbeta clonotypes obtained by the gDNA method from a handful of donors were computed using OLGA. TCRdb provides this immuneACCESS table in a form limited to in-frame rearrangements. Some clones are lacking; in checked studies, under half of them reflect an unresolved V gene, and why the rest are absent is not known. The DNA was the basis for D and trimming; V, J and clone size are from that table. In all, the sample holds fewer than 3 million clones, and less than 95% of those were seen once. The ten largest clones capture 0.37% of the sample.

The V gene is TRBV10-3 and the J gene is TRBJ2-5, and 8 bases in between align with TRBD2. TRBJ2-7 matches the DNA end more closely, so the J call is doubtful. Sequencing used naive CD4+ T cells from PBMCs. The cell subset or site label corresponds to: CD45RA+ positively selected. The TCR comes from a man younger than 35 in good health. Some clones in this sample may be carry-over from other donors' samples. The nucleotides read TGTGCCATCAGTGAGTCAGCCGCGGGGGGCTACGAGCAGTACTTC. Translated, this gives CAISESAAGGYEQYF.